The entry that follows covers one TCR beta chain sequence. Measured with immunoSEQ multiplex PCR; TCRdb has only the in-frame clones, and not every one. The sample has some 18,000 clones; 80% to 85% are singletons. The data were taken from a study of control samples from healthy donors and cancer patients. CDR3 length: 12 amino acids. Germline loops: CDR1 DFQATT, CDR2 SNEGSKA (reference sequence). V was cut by 3 bases and J by 5 bases, with 10 bases left in between. This chain connects TRBV20-1 to TRBJ1-1, with D perhaps TRBD1 (6 bases). The receptor's source is an older woman with lung cancer. Sequencing input: PBMCs. The CDR3 sequence is CSASWGRTEAFF. CDR3 sequence (DNA): TGCAGTGCTAGTTGGGGGCGGACTGAAGCTTTCTTT.